This record looks at one T cell receptor beta chain sequence and its context. Its antigen is as yet unknown. The study ran its PCR with 60 Vbeta and 13 Jbeta primers. Generated by immunoSEQ multiplex PCR, the TCRdb table keeps only in-frame clones and is missing some. This repertoire shows around 150,000 clones, about 63% found once; its top ten account for 2.8%. This specimen comes from a study of cytomegalovirus exposure and HLA in healthy donors. Each of the donors was a healthy bone marrow donor. Overall study results and limits: Analysis performed later showed TCR beta chains linked to HLA being more clonally expanded than equally common others.

This clonotype originated in a woman in her 40s in good health and CMV-seropositive. The sample taken for sequencing was PBMCs.

This CDR3 reads CASSRGQQETQYF. CDR3 coding DNA: TGTGCCAGCAGCAGAGGACAGCAAGAGACCCAGTACTTC. The chain uses TRBV7-2 and TRBJ2-5; D may be TRBD1 (6 bases). The V and J ends lost 5 bases and 2 bases respectively, with 9 bases between them. Per the germline V gene, CDR1 is SGHTA and CDR2 is FQGNSA. This CDR3 has 13 residues.